The 20 T cell receptor beta chains below all came from one sample that was sequenced in a study of T cell responses to AZD1222 COVID-19 vaccine. Only in-frame clones appear in the TCRdb table, and some are missing; sequencing was by immunoSEQ multiplex PCR. Among approximately 85,000 clones listed, about 86% were seen once. The material sequenced was peripheral blood, taken on day 0 of AZD1222 vaccination. Source of these receptors: an adult in good health.

The chain has TRBV4-2 and TRBJ2-7; D is possibly TRBD2 (7 bases). The CDR3 has 15 residues. The V gene lost 1 base and the J gene lost 4 bases, with 14 bases spanning the gap. CDR1 and CDR2 from the germline V gene are LGHNA and YNFKEQ. In DNA, the CDR3 is TGTGCCAGCAGCCAAGCCGGGAGGACAGTTTACGAGCAGTACTTC. This gives the protein CASSQAGRTVYEQYF.

This clone was found once. The rearrangement uses TRBV12-3 or TRBV12-4 and TRBJ1-2; tentatively, D is TRBD1 (6 bases). This CDR3 spans 12 amino acids. V lost 6 bases to trimming and J lost 8 bases, with 13 bases between them. The CDR3 protein is CASSLRDTGYTF. CDR3 nucleotides: TGTGCCAGCAGCCTCCGGGACACCGGCTACACCTTC.

The CDR3 region is CASSPSPGVHGYTF. The CDR3, as DNA: TGTGCCAGCAGCCCGTCCCCAGGGGTCCATGGCTACACCTTC. This chain joins TRBV6-5 and TRBJ1-2, with D tentatively TRBD1 (6 bases). Germline assignment: CDR1 MNHEY and CDR2 SVGAGI. This CDR3 is 14 amino acids long. V was clipped by 6 bases and J by 6 bases, with 17 bases between them.

The gene calls are TRBV18 and TRBJ2-3; D uncertain. Trimming stripped 2 bases from V and 3 bases from J, with 12 bases between. Per the germline V gene, CDR1 is KGHSH and CDR2 is LQKENI. CDR3 length: 15 amino acids. CDR3 protein: CASSPSEGSTDTQYF. The DNA of the CDR3 is TGTGCCAGCTCACCAAGTGAAGGGTCAACAGATACGCAGTATTTT.

This clone was found a few times. V gene TRBV4-2 combines with J gene TRBJ2-7; 9 bases are shared with TRBD1. Germline-derived CDR1 and CDR2 are LGHNA and YNFKEQ. Losses at the gene ends were 3 bases for V and 3 bases for J; bases not matched to a gene: 12. The length of the CDR3 is 17 residues. The CDR3, as DNA: TGTGCCAGCAGCCAGGCGGGACAGGGACAACAAAACTACGAGCAGTACTTC. Translation gives CASSQAGQGQQNYEQYF.

The chain joins TRBV6-5 to TRBJ2-5, with D maybe TRBD2 (7 bases). CDR3 length: 14 residues. Trimming shortened V by 6 bases and J by 0 bases, and 11 bases separated the two germline ends. Germline CDR1 MNHEY, CDR2 SVGAGI. CDR3 protein: CASRRGGYQETQYF. CDR3 nucleotide sequence: TGTGCCAGCAGGAGGGGGGGATACCAAGAGACCCAGTACTTC.

V gene TRBV19 combines with J gene TRBJ1-5; D unresolved. The CDR3 spans 13 residues. CDR1 LNHDA and CDR2 SQIVND come from the germline V gene (reference sequence). The V end was cut by 10 bases, the J end by 7 bases, with 17 bases between. CDR3 nucleotides: TGTGCCACTATGGGAGGGTTTGGACAGCCCCAGCATTTT. Translating it yields CATMGGFGQPQHF. Full variable domain (rest looked up from reference TRBV19 and TRBJ1-5): DGGITQSPKYLFRKEGQNVTLSCEQNLNHDAMYWYRQDPGQGLRLIYYSQIVNDFQKGDIAEGYSVSREKKESFPLTVTSAQKNPTAFYLCATMGGFGQPQHFGDGTRLSIL.

J is TRBJ1-2 and V is TRBV13, with TRBD1 matching 11 bases. Germline V gene sequence: CDR1 PRHDT, CDR2 FYEKMQ (reference sequence). After removal of 5 bases from V and 4 bases from J, the junction contained 3 bases not matched to a gene. This CDR3 is built from 14 residues. Here the CDR3 reads CASSVGTGGYGYTF. In DNA form, the CDR3 reads TGTGCCAGCAGCGTCGGGACAGGGGGCTATGGCTACACCTTC.

The rearrangement joins TRBV28 to TRBJ1-2; the match to TRBD1 covers 7 bases. After removal of 7 bases from V and 2 bases from J, the junction contained 7 bases not matched to a gene. The CDR3 has 14 residues. Germline CDR1 MDHEN, CDR2 SYDVKM. The CDR3 DNA reads TGTGCCAGCATAAGGCAGGGGGTCAACTATGGCTACACCTTC. It codes for CASIRQGVNYGYTF.

This chain connects TRBV18 to TRBJ2-7; 11 nucleotides align to TRBD2. The CDR3 runs to 18 residues. V lost 3 bases, J lost 0 bases, and 10 bases stayed unmatched. CDR1 is KGHSH, CDR2 LQKENI, per germline. The CDR3 nucleotides read TGTGCCAGCTCACCCAGTCCTAGCGGGAGGCCTAGCTCCTACGAGCAGTACTTC. It yields the protein CASSPSPSGRPSSYEQYF.

CDR3 sequence reads: CASSYTKGTDTQYF. The CDR3, as DNA: TGTGCCAGCAGTTACACCAAGGGCACAGATACGCAGTATTTT. The chain joins TRBV6-5 to TRBJ2-3, with D hard to call. Germline loops: CDR1 MNHEY, CDR2 SVGAGI. V lost 2 bases and J 1 base, leaving 7 bases between the germline ends. This CDR3 is 14 amino acids long.

The CDR3 loop reads CACTGFSYEQYF. The CDR3 DNA reads TGTGCCTGCACAGGTTTTTCCTACGAGCAGTACTTC. The rearrangement uses TRBV30 and TRBJ2-7; weak D call: TRBD1 (5 bases). V lost 6 bases and J 1 base, leaving 10 bases between the germline ends. CDR1 and CDR2 from the germline V gene are GTSNPN and SVGIG (reference sequence). The CDR3 contains 12 residues.

The V and J genes are TRBV5-5 and TRBJ2-1; D is uncertain. The CDR3 contains 12 residues. Trimming shortened V by 2 bases and J by 0 bases, and 0 bases separated the two germline ends. CDR1 is SGHKS, CDR2 YYEKEE, per germline (reference sequence). This CDR3 reads CASSFSYNEQFF. The CDR3 DNA reads TGTGCCAGCAGCTTCTCCTACAATGAGCAGTTCTTC.

CDR3 residues: CASSPSLGTEQYF. In DNA, the CDR3 is TGTGCCAGCAGCCCCAGTTTGGGGACCGAGCAGTACTTC. This chain connects TRBV12-3 or TRBV12-4 to TRBJ2-7; D possibly matches TRBD1 or TRBD2 (5 bases each). The V and J ends lost 6 bases and 6 bases respectively, with 15 bases between them. CDR3 length: 13 amino acids.

The rearrangement joins TRBV15 to TRBJ1-2; D might be TRBD1 (5 bases). Trimming stripped 1 base from V and 7 bases from J, with 13 bases between. The germline V gene encodes CDR1 LNHNV and CDR2 YYDKDF (reference sequence). The CDR3 length is 14 residues. CDR3 in DNA: TGTGCCACCAGCAGAGGTCTAGGGGTCGTTGGCTACACCTTC. Translation gives CATSRGLGVVGYTF.

V is TRBV23-1 and J is TRBJ2-7; D unclear. TRBV23-1 is an open reading frame whose function is uncertain. The CDR3 loop spans 14 amino acids. V lost 8 bases and J lost 6, with 20 bases in between. The CDR3, as DNA: TGCGCCAGCCCTGTTCAAGCGCAGCTAGGCGAGCAGTACTTC. Protein product: CASPVQAQLGEQYF.

The CDR3 DNA follows: TGTGCCAGCAGCTTGGAGGGGGGCAGTTCACCCCTCCACTTT. Translating gives CASSLEGGSSPLHF. The J gene is TRBJ1-6, the V gene TRBV5-4, with a tentative D call TRBD1 (6 bases). CDR1 SGHNT and CDR2 YYREEE come from the germline V gene (reference sequence). Trimming removed 0 bases from V and 9 bases from J, with 10 bases in between. This CDR3 contains 14 residues. Drawing the rest from reference TRBV5-4 and TRBJ1-6, the complete variable domain is ETGVTQSPTHLIKTRGQQVTLRCSSQSGHNTVSWYQQALGQGPQFIFQYYREEENGRGNFPPRFSGLQFPNYSSELNVNALELDDSALYLCASSLEGGSSPLHFGNGTRLTVT.

CDR3 in amino acids: CATGDGFSPLHF. As DNA, the CDR3 is TGTGCCACCGGAGATGGGTTCTCACCCCTCCACTTT. The chain has TRBV6-5 and TRBJ1-6; no clear D. In germline, CDR1 is MNHEY, CDR2 SVGAGI. V was trimmed by 10 bases and J by 10 bases, leaving 14 bases between them. The CDR3 sequence is 12 residues long.

This rearrangement joins TRBV19 to TRBJ1-1, with TRBD1 identical over 7 bases. Looked up from germline, CDR1 is LNHDA and CDR2 is SQIVND (reference sequence). This CDR3 is 14 amino acids long. Trimming took 4 bases from V and 4 from J; bases not matched to a gene: 6. CDR3 protein: CASSKRQGSTEAFF. CDR3 nucleotide sequence: TGTGCCAGTAGTAAGCGACAGGGTTCCACTGAAGCTTTCTTT.

The V call is TRBV2, the J call TRBJ2-7, with 8 positions matching TRBD1. J was trimmed by 5 bases and V by 7 bases; bases with no gene match: 10. Germline loops: CDR1 SNHLY, CDR2 FYNNEI. The CDR3 has 14 residues. CDR3 loop: CASKHQGANHEQYF. DNA of the CDR3: TGTGCCAGCAAGCATCAGGGGGCGAACCACGAGCAGTACTTC.